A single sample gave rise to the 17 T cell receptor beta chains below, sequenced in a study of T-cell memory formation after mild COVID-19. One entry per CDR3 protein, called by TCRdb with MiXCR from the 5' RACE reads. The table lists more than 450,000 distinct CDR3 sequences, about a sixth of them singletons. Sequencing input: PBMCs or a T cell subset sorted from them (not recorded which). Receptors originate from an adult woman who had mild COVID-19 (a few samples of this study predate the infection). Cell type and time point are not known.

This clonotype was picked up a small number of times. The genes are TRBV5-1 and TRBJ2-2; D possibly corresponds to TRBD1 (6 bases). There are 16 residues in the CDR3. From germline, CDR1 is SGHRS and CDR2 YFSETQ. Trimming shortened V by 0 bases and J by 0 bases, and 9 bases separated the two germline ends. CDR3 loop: CASSLGQATNTGELFF. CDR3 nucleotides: TGCGCCAGCAGCTTGGGACAGGCCACGAACACCGGGGAGCTGTTTTTT.

CDR3: CASSPSSGPPDTQYF. The DNA of the CDR3 is TGTGCCAGCAGCCCCTCCAGCGGGCCCCCAGATACGCAGTATTTT. This chain connects TRBV7-2 to TRBJ2-3; D possibly corresponds to TRBD2 (6 bases). Germline CDR1 and CDR2: SGHTA and FQGNSA. V lost 5 bases and J lost 4, with 16 bases in between. This CDR3 comprises 15 residues.

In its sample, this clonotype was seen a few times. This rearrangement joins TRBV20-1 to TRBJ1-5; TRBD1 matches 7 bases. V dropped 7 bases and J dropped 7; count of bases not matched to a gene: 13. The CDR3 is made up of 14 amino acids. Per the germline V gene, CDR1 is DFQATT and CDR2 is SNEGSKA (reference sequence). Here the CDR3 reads CSGRGRGWWQPQHF. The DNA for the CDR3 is TGCAGTGGCAGGGGCAGGGGGTGGTGGCAGCCCCAGCATTTT.

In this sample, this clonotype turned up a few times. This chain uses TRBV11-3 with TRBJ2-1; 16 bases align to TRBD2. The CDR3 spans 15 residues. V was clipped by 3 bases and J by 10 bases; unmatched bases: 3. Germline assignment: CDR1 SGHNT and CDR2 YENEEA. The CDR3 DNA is TGTGCCAGCAGCTTGGGGACTAGCGGGAGGGAGGAGCAGTTCTTC. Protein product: CASSLGTSGREEQFF.

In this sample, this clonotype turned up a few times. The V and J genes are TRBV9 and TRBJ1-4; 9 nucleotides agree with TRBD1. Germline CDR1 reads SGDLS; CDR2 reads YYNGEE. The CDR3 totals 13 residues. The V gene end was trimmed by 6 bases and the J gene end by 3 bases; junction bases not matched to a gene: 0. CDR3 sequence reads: CASNRGPNEKLFF. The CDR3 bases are TGTGCCAGCAACAGGGGGCCTAATGAAAAACTGTTTTTT.

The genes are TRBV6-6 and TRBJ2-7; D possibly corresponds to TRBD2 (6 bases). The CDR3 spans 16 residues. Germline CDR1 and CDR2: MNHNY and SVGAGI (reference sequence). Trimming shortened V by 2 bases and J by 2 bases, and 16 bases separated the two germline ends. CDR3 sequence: CASSYGLGSGAYEQYF. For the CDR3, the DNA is TGTGCCAGCAGTTACGGCCTAGGATCGGGGGCCTACGAGCAGTACTTC.

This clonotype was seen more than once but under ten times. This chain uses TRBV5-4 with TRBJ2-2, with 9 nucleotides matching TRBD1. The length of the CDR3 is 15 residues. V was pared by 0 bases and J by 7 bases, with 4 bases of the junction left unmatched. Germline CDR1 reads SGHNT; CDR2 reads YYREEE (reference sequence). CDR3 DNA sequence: TGTGCCAGCAGCTTGGGGGACAGGGAGGACGGGGAGCTGTTTTTT. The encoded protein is CASSLGDREDGELFF.

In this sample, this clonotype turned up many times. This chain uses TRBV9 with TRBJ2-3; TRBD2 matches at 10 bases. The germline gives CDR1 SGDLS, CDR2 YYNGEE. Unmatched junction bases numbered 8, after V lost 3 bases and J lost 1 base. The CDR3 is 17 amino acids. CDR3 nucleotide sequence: TGTGCCAGCAGCGGGGGCCCCGGGACTAGCGGCACAGATACGCAGTATTTT. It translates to CASSGGPGTSGTDTQYF.

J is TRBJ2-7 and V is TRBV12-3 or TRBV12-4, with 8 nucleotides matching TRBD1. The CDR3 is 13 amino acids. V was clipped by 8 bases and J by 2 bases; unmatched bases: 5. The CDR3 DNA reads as TGTGCCAGCCGGGACAGGACAACCTACGAGCAGTACTTC. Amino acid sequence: CASRDRTTYEQYF.

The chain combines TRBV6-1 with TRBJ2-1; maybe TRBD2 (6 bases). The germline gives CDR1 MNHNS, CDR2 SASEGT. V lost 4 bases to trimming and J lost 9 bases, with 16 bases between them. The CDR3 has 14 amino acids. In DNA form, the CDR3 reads TGTGCCAGCAGTGCGAGCTGGAGGGCTGGTGAGCAGTTCTTC. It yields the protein CASSASWRAGEQFF.

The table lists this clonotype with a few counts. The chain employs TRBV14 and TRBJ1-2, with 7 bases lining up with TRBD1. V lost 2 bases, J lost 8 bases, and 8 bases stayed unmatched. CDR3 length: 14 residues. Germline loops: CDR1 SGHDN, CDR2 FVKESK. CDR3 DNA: TGTGCCAGCAGCCAAATGACAGGGAGGGAAGGCTACACCTTC. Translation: CASSQMTGREGYTF.

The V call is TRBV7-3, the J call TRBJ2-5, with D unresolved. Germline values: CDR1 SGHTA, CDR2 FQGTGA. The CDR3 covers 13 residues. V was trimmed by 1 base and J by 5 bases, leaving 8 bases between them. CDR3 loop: CASSLNIVETQYF. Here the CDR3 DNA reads TGTGCCAGCAGCTTAAATATAGTGGAGACCCAGTACTTC.

The CDR3 is CASSREKLFF. As DNA, the CDR3 is TGCGCCAGCAGTCGTGAAAAACTGTTTTTT. The rearrangement uses TRBV4-1 and TRBJ1-4; D gene unclear. V gave up 6 bases and J gave up 7 bases, with 3 bases separating them. The CDR3 loop spans 10 amino acids. CDR1 and CDR2 (germline): MGHRA, YSYEKL.

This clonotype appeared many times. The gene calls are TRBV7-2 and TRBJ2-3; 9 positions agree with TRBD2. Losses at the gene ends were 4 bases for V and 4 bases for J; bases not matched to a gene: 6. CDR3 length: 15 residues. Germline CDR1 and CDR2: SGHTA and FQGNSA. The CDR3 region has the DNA TGTGCCAGCAGCTCCCTAGCGGGAATAGCAGATACGCAGTATTTT. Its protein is CASSSLAGIADTQYF.

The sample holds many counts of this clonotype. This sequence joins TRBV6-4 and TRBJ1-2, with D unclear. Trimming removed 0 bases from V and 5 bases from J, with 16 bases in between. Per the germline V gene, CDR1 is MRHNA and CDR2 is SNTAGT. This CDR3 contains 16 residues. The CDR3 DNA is TGTGCCAGCAGTGACTCGGCGGGGAAAGGAGGGTATGGCTACACCTTC. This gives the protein CASSDSAGKGGYGYTF.

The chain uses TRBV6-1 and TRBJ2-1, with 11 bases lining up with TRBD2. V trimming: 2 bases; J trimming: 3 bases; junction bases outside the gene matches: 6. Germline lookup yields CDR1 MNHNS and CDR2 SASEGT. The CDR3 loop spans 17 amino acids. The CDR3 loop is CASSERASGRRYNEQFF. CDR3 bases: TGTGCCAGCAGTGAAAGGGCTAGCGGGAGGCGCTACAATGAGCAGTTCTTC.

The CDR3 spells CASSQEVAYGYTF. In DNA, the CDR3 is TGCGCCAGCAGCCAAGAGGTGGCCTATGGCTACACCTTC. V usage is TRBV4-1 and J usage is TRBJ1-2; D is ambiguous. Trimming stripped 0 bases from V and 4 bases from J, with 6 bases between. The germline gives CDR1 MGHRA, CDR2 YSYEKL. This CDR3 region has 13 residues.